The subject of this entry is one T cell receptor (beta chain). These data are taken from a study of blood T cell repertoires in COVID-19. Across the study: Samples representing acute and convalescent COVID-19 were sourced from the United States, Italy and Spain. From T cells, B-cell-depleted T cells, or PBMCs came the material, which was cDNA or gDNA.

Per the original data handling: Reference gene primer amplification gave estimated nucleated cell counts. The repertoire was sequenced with immunoSEQ multiplex PCR; TCRdb's copy has only in-frame clones and lacks some. V, J and clone size reflect that table, while D and trimming were determined from the DNA. The sample has around 250,000 clones, 86% seen once. The germline V and J ends were trimmed by 6 bases and 5 bases, with 17 bases remaining between them. Per the germline V gene, CDR1 is KGHSH and CDR2 is LQKENI. This CDR3 is 14 amino acids long. The material sequenced was peripheral blood. The receptor's source is a man older than 75 with acute or convalescent COVID-19. This chain links TRBV18 with TRBJ2-7; D perhaps matches TRBD2 (6 bases). CDR3 in amino acids: CASSRAEGLNEQYF. The CDR3 nucleotides read TGTGCCAGCTCTCGTGCGGAGGGCCTCAACGAGCAGTACTTC. Variable domain in full (rest from reference TRBV18 and TRBJ2-7): NAGVMQNPRHLVRRRGQEARLRCSPMKGHSHVYWYRQLPEEGLKFMVYLQKENIIDESGMPKERFSAEFPKEGPSILRIQQVVRGDSAAYFCASSRAEGLNEQYFGPGTRLTVT.